This entry describes one TCR beta chain. This clone's antigen is unknown. No much larger clone is present one base from it, and per-base qualities are unavailable. To sequence the TCRbeta CDR3 region, genomic DNA was isolated from the sorted cells. The immunoSEQ Assay was used for sequencing of TCRbeta CDR3 regions. TCRdb limited this immuneACCESS table to in-frame rearrangements with V and J called. A share of clones is missing; checked studies link under half to unresolved V genes, and the rest is unexplained. This sample gives 81,000 or so clones in total; about 88% of them show up just once. Around 0.5% of the sample is held by the ten biggest clonotypes. This entry comes from a study of OX40 agonist ivuxolimab in advanced cancers. Describing the broader study: Ivuxolimab, which targeted the costimulatory receptor OX40 (CD134), was an agonistic, fully human IgG2 monoclonal antibody. Patients were allowed to have had prior anti-PD-1, anti-PD-L1 or anti-CTLA-4 therapy, and approximately 37% of the dose-escalation patients had been treated with checkpoint inhibitors. Intravenous ivuxolimab was administered to patients every 2 weeks at six dose levels: 0.01, 0.1, 0.3, 1.5, 3 and 10 mg/kg. Peripheral TCRbeta sequencing was intended to test whether TCR sequence diversity was altered and clonal T-cell expansion was caused by ivuxolimab. The dose-escalation cohort was around 83% male with a mean age of approximately 60 years, ranging from roughly 23 to 85. Three dose-escalation patients achieved partial responses, one with hepatocellular carcinoma and two with cutaneous melanoma. The paper describes the monotherapy dose-escalation part (N ≈ 49 patients) of the phase I trial of ivuxolimab. Of the 52 patients in dose escalation, around 19 had hepatocellular carcinoma, approximately 15 had melanoma, 9 had renal cell carcinoma and 9 had head and neck cancer.

The research as a whole found: At doses of 0.1 to 3.0 mg/kg, clonal expansion of both CD4+ and CD8+ T cells in blood was seen between baseline and week 6. On average, CD8+ T cells showed more expanded clones than CD4+ T cells after ivuxolimab. Antigen specificity was not determined for the clonally expanded peripheral T cells. Low levels of normalized T-cell clonal expansion were also shown by some nonresponding patients. In the 0.1-3.0 mg/kg groups, partial responders had among the lowest normalized peripheral clonal expansion, particularly in CD8+ T cells.

The trial excluded patients who had a history of autoimmune disease or were on systemic immunosuppression. Peripheral blood for TCR sequencing was collected from all dose cohorts at baseline, on cycle 4 day 1, and on cycle 7 day 1. The samples were drawn from a first-in-human, open-label, multicenter phase I dose-escalation trial of ivuxolimab. Adults with locally advanced or metastatic melanoma, renal cell, hepatocellular, or head and neck squamous cell carcinoma were enrolled in the trial. Before TCR sequencing, CD4+ T cells and CD8+ T cells from peripheral blood were sorted into separate populations. The source is an adult with an advanced solid tumor such as melanoma, head and neck, liver or kidney cancer. The sample was CD4+ or CD8+ T cells sorted from blood, taken in a trial of the OX40 agonist ivuxolimab.

CDR3 loop: CASSGSGRRSYTF. The DNA reads as follows: TGTGCCAGCTCCGGGTCCGGACGGCGAAGCTACACCTTC. The chain links TRBV2 with TRBJ1-2, with the D gene not clear enough to name. V and J lose 8 bases and 9 bases, and a span of 19 bases separates them. Reading the germline V gene gives CDR1 SNHLY and CDR2 FYNNEI. Counted from cysteine to phenylalanine, this CDR3 has 13 amino acids. Only the CDR3 DNA is retained, 39 bases long and in frame from the first base.